The 32 T cell receptor beta chains in this list originate from one sample, sequenced in a study of CD8+ T cells in alopecia areata. Extracted RNA was reverse transcribed, and the resulting cDNA served as sequencing template. Here immunoSEQ multiplex PCR was the method, and the copy in TCRdb shows in-frame clones only, minus some. The table shows 200,000 to 250,000 clones, with 50% to 60% occurring only once. The sequenced sample was CD4+ T cells sorted from blood, obtained at week 0. The receptors were sampled from a human donor with alopecia areata.

The chain joins TRBV5-1 to TRBJ2-7; 7 bases are a match to TRBD2. The junction had 1 base not matched to a gene; V was cut back by 2 bases and J by 2 bases. Germline-derived CDR1 and CDR2 are SGHRS and YFSETQ. The CDR3 contains 13 residues. CDR3 in DNA: TGCGCCAGCAGCTTAGCGGGACCCTACGAGCAGTACTTC. Its translation is CASSLAGPYEQYF. The complete variable domain, with remaining parts taken from reference TRBV5-1 and TRBJ2-7, reads KAGVTQTPRYLIKTRGQQVTLSCSPISGHRSVSWYQQTPGQGLQFLFEYFSETQRNKGNFPGRFSGRQFSNSRSEMNVSTLELGDSALYLCASSLAGPYEQYFGPGTRLTVT.

This clone has a handful of counts. The J gene is TRBJ1-1, the V gene TRBV18; D may be TRBD1 (6 bases). CDR1 is KGHSH, CDR2 LQKENI, per germline. Trimming removed 0 bases at V and 8 bases at J, with 7 bases between. The CDR3 has 12 amino acids. The CDR3 spells CASSPPDREAFF. In DNA, the CDR3 is TGTGCCAGCTCACCACCCGACAGGGAAGCTTTCTTT.

This clone appeared a few times. The V call is TRBV14, the J call TRBJ2-2; no clear D. The germline V gene encodes CDR1 SGHDN and CDR2 FVKESK. Trimming took off 0 bases at V and 5 bases at J, with 19 bases between the two ends. This CDR3 spans 18 amino acids. CDR3 bases: TGTGCCAGCAGCCAAGAAGGCTTACTCATTTTCCAGACCGGGGAGCTGTTTTTT. This encodes CASSQEGLLIFQTGELFF.

This clone was found a few times. V and J are TRBV29-1 and TRBJ2-1; 14 nucleotides line up with TRBD2. From germline, CDR1 is SQVTM and CDR2 ANQGSEA. CDR3 size: 16 residues. The ends lost 6 bases at V and 7 bases at J; junction bases unmatched: 11. CDR3 nucleotides: TGCAGCGTGGCTGGGACTAGCGGGAGATTCGGGAATGAGCAGTTCTTC. Protein product: CSVAGTSGRFGNEQFF.

The chain links TRBV27 to TRBJ2-6; no clear D gene. Germline CDR1 is MNHEY and CDR2 is SMNVEV (reference sequence). Deletions cut 4 bases from V and 4 bases from J, with 11 bases between. The CDR3 runs 15 residues. The CDR3 reads CASSSLLGGANVLTF. The DNA for the CDR3 is TGTGCCAGCAGTTCCCTGTTGGGCGGGGCCAACGTCCTGACTTTC.

This clone showed up just a few times. V and J are TRBV9 and TRBJ1-6; 7 nucleotides agree with TRBD1. The germline gives CDR1 SGDLS, CDR2 YYNGEE. Unmatched junction bases numbered 8, after V lost 3 bases and J lost 5 bases. The CDR3 sequence is 16 residues long. The CDR3, as DNA: TGTGCCAGCAGCGGGACAGGCCCTAGGGATAATTCACCCCTCCACTTT. This sequence encodes CASSGTGPRDNSPLHF. The complete variable domain, with remaining parts taken from reference TRBV9 and TRBJ1-6, reads DSGVTQTPKHLITATGQRVTLRCSPRSGDLSVYWYQQSLDQGLQFLIQYYNGEERAKGNILERFSAQQFPDLHSELNLSSLELGDSALYFCASSGTGPRDNSPLHFGNGTRLTVT.

The rearrangement joins TRBV29-1 to TRBJ2-3, with D possibly matching TRBD2 (5 bases). This CDR3 region has 15 residues. The V gene's germline CDR1 is SQVTM and CDR2 ANQGSEA. V lost 0 bases to trimming and J lost 6 bases, with 16 bases between them. The CDR3 bases are TGCAGCGTTGAAGACCGGAGGACTTCCCAGGATACGCAGTATTTT. It translates to CSVEDRRTSQDTQYF.

Only one count was recorded for this clone. The V and J genes are TRBV2 and TRBJ2-1, with D tentatively TRBD1 (8 bases). The CDR3 extends over 14 amino acids. Trimming took off 5 bases at V and 10 bases at J, with 18 bases between the two ends. The germline gives CDR1 SNHLY, CDR2 FYNNEI. CDR3 in amino acids: CASSRTGRAAEQFF. CDR3 bases: TGTGCCAGCAGTCGGACAGGGAGGGCCGCGGAGCAGTTCTTC.

This clone was detected only a few times. The chain recombines TRBV20-1 with TRBJ1-1, with D perhaps matching TRBD1 (5 bases). The CDR3 totals 11 residues. The ends were cut back, 4 bases at V and 10 bases at J, with 13 bases in the middle. The germline CDR1 and CDR2 sequences are DFQATT and SNEGSKA (reference sequence). CDR3 DNA sequence: TGCAGTGCTACCAGGGTTCAGGGAGCTTTCTTT. This sequence encodes CSATRVQGAFF.

The chain uses TRBV5-4 and TRBJ2-2; the D is unclear. Germline lookup yields CDR1 SGHNT and CDR2 YYREEE (reference sequence). CDR3 length: 14 amino acids. The V end was cut by 4 bases, the J end by 3 bases, with 10 bases between. The CDR3 DNA reads TGTGCCAGCAGCCCGTGGTGGGACACCGGGGAGCTGTTTTTT. Amino acids: CASSPWWDTGELFF.

This chain links TRBV4-1 with TRBJ2-3; D not certain. Germline V lookup: CDR1 MGHRA, CDR2 YSYEKL. The CDR3 sequence is 13 residues long. V shed 3 bases and J shed 2 bases, with 6 bases lying between them. CDR3 nucleotide sequence: TGCGCCAGCAGCCAGACATTCACAGATACGCAGTATTTT. This gives the protein CASSQTFTDTQYF.

The chain couples TRBV29-1 to TRBJ2-1; no firm D call. Germline values: CDR1 SQVTM, CDR2 ANQGSEA. The CDR3 is 10 amino acids. The V gene lost 4 bases and the J gene lost 8 bases, with 6 bases spanning the gap. The CDR3 reads CSVGGDEQFF. The CDR3 DNA reads TGCAGCGTTGGTGGGGATGAGCAGTTCTTC.

The table lists this clone with a few counts. J is TRBJ2-5 and V is TRBV9; possible D gene TRBD1, 6 bases. The CDR3 is made up of 14 amino acids. V gave up 1 base and J gave up 5 bases, with 12 bases separating them. Germline values: CDR1 SGDLS, CDR2 YYNGEE. The CDR3 here is CASSVPGQGETQYF. The DNA for the CDR3 is TGTGCCAGCAGCGTACCCGGCCAGGGGGAGACCCAGTACTTC.

The genes are TRBV29-1 and TRBJ2-5; D perhaps matches TRBD2 (5 bases). The CDR3 spans 13 residues. The germline V gene encodes CDR1 SQVTM and CDR2 ANQGSEA. V lost 6 bases, J lost 1 base, and 12 bases lay in between. The CDR3 DNA reads TGCAGCGTCGAGGGCCAGATCCAAGAGACCCAGTACTTC. Amino acid sequence: CSVEGQIQETQYF.

The chain combines TRBV7-8 with TRBJ2-3; D remains ambiguous. This CDR3 comprises 12 residues. V was trimmed by 1 base and J by 6 bases, leaving 5 bases between them. CDR1 and CDR2 (germline): SGHVS, FQNEAQ. CDR3 protein: CASSLGRDTQYF. The CDR3 bases are TGTGCCAGCAGCTTAGGACGGGATACGCAGTATTTT.

The chain employs TRBV27 and TRBJ2-6; D is unclear. The CDR3 has 15 residues. Trimming left V 5 bases short and J 4 bases short, with 12 bases between. Germline-derived CDR1 and CDR2 are MNHEY and SMNVEV (reference sequence). The CDR3 coding sequence is TGTGCCAGCAGTCCTCGCCTTGGGGGGGCCAACGTCCTGACTTTC. This codes for CASSPRLGGANVLTF.

CDR3 bases: TGCAGCGTTGTCCTCCTCGCGGGGGGGCGGACTGAAGCTTTCTTT. As protein: CSVVLLAGGRTEAFF. The rearrangement joins TRBV29-1 to TRBJ1-1, with a weak D call TRBD1 (6 bases). The CDR3 is 15 residues long. V was pared by 4 bases and J by 5 bases, with 20 bases between. Germline V CDR1 and CDR2: SQVTM, ANQGSEA.

This clone was detected only a few times. The gene calls are TRBV7-6 and TRBJ2-3, with no clear D. Per the germline V gene, CDR1 is SGHVS and CDR2 is FNYEAQ. This CDR3 spans 12 amino acids. Deletions cut 5 bases from V and 6 bases from J, with 9 bases between. The CDR3 DNA is TGTGCCAGCAGCCGCTCGATTGATACGCAGTATTTT. Translated, it gives CASSRSIDTQYF.

The J gene is TRBJ2-5, the V gene TRBV28, with D perhaps TRBD1 or TRBD2 (5 bases each). In germline, CDR1 is MDHEN, CDR2 SYDVKM. V was cut by 5 bases and J by 4 bases, with 14 bases left in between. The CDR3 spans 14 residues. CDR3 region: CASSLWGSVETQYF. The CDR3 DNA reads TGTGCCAGCAGTCTTTGGGGGAGCGTAGAGACCCAGTACTTC.

This chain links TRBV6-6 with TRBJ1-6; D is unresolved. CDR1 and CDR2 (germline): MNHNY, SVGAGI (reference sequence). V was clipped by 0 bases and J by 8 bases, with 11 bases between them. The CDR3 totals 15 residues. The CDR3 protein is CASSYSGSGDSPLHF. DNA for the CDR3: TGTGCCAGCAGTTACTCCGGCAGCGGGGATTCACCCCTCCACTTT.

This clone was counted only a few times. This sequence joins TRBV5-1 and TRBJ2-1; 12 nucleotides agree with TRBD2. CDR1 and CDR2 from the germline V gene are SGHRS and YFSETQ. The CDR3 totals 16 residues. J lost 4 bases, V lost 2 bases, and 4 bases had no gene match. CDR3 protein: CASSFQTSGGYNEQFF. The CDR3 DNA sequence: TGCGCCAGCAGCTTCCAGACTAGCGGGGGATACAATGAGCAGTTCTTC.

The rearrangement joins TRBV29-1 to TRBJ2-1; 7 nucleotides match TRBD2. V lost 7 bases to trimming and J lost 4 bases; unmatched junction nucleotides: 7. This CDR3 has 13 residues. Germline CDR1 SQVTM, CDR2 ANQGSEA. DNA for the CDR3: TGCAGCGCCGGACTAGATCCATACAATGAGCAGTTCTTC. The encoded protein is CSAGLDPYNEQFF.

The rearrangement uses TRBV7-9 and TRBJ2-7; 7 nucleotides align to TRBD1. V was clipped by 5 bases and J by 6 bases; unmatched bases: 10. Germline CDR1 reads SEHNR; CDR2 reads FQNEAQ (reference sequence). The CDR3 contains 14 residues. The CDR3 loop is CASSVSPTGSEQYF. The CDR3 DNA reads as TGTGCCAGCAGCGTAAGCCCGACAGGGAGCGAGCAGTACTTC.

This clone was detected only a few times. The rearrangement links TRBV7-9 to TRBJ2-2; D is unclear. The CDR3 contains 14 residues. Trimming removed 4 bases at V and 0 bases at J, with 6 bases between. The germline V gene encodes CDR1 SEHNR and CDR2 FQNEAQ (reference sequence). CDR3 in DNA: TGTGCCAGCAGCTCCCGTCCGAACACCGGGGAGCTGTTTTTT. Amino acids: CASSSRPNTGELFF.

The chain is built from TRBV29-1 and TRBJ1-2, with 7 nucleotides matching TRBD1. The germline V gene has CDR1 SQVTM and CDR2 ANQGSEA. There are 12 residues in the CDR3. Losses at the gene ends were 2 bases for V and 10 bases for J; bases not matched to a gene: 7. The CDR3 loop reads CSVETGASHYTF. CDR3 nucleotides: TGCAGCGTTGAAACAGGGGCCTCACACTACACCTTC.

This clone was recorded a few times. The identical CDR3 is also encoded by other nucleotide sequences in the sample. The chain employs TRBV29-1 and TRBJ1-5, with D perhaps TRBD1 (6 bases). Trimming took off 5 bases at V and 5 bases at J, with 13 bases between the two ends. Germline V CDR1 and CDR2: SQVTM, ANQGSEA. This CDR3 spans 13 amino acids. The CDR3 DNA reads as TGCAGCGTTTCAAGGGGGTCGGATCAGCCCCAGCATTTT. Encoded protein: CSVSRGSDQPQHF.

The genes are TRBV30 and TRBJ2-7; 10 nucleotides align to TRBD2. The V gene end was trimmed by 5 bases and the J gene end by 1 base; junction bases not matched to a gene: 8. Germline V CDR1 and CDR2: GTSNPN, SVGIG (reference sequence). The CDR3 totals 15 residues. The DNA for the CDR3 is TGTGCCTGGTGGAAAAGCGGGAGGGGGTCCTACGAGCAGTACTTC. It codes for CAWWKSGRGSYEQYF.

V and J are TRBV4-2 and TRBJ2-3; D is unresolved. The germline V gene encodes CDR1 LGHNA and CDR2 YNFKEQ. V was pared by 2 bases and J by 4 bases, with 16 bases between. The CDR3 runs to 16 residues. As DNA, the CDR3 is TGTGCCAGCAGCCAAAAAATTTATCTGGGCGCAGATACGCAGTATTTT. It specifies CASSQKIYLGADTQYF.

The chain links TRBV7-9 to TRBJ2-7, with 8 positions matching TRBD1. Germline V gene data show CDR1 as SEHNR and CDR2 as FQNEAQ (reference sequence). The CDR3 covers 14 residues. Trimming removed 3 bases from V and 7 bases from J; junction bases left unmatched: 8. The CDR3 is CASSFRQGAEEQYF. CDR3 in DNA: TGTGCCAGCAGCTTTCGGCAGGGGGCGGAAGAGCAGTACTTC.

The genes are TRBV5-1 and TRBJ2-1; 7 bases are shared with TRBD2. The V and J ends lost 0 bases and 5 bases, in that order; junction bases with no gene match: 11. CDR1 SGHRS and CDR2 YFSETQ come from the germline V gene. The length of the CDR3 is 17 residues. The CDR3, as DNA: TGCGCCAGCAGCTTGGCCCCGACTAGCCCTAACGACAATGAGCAGTTCTTC. Residues: CASSLAPTSPNDNEQFF. The full variable domain, in which reference TRBV5-1 and TRBJ2-1 provide the parts outside the CDR3, is KAGVTQTPRYLIKTRGQQVTLSCSPISGHRSVSWYQQTPGQGLQFLFEYFSETQRNKGNFPGRFSGRQFSNSRSEMNVSTLELGDSALYLCASSLAPTSPNDNEQFFGPGTRLTVL.

The rearrangement links TRBV29-1 to TRBJ2-7; D gene ambiguous. The germline V and J ends were trimmed by 7 bases and 8 bases, with 18 bases remaining between them. CDR1 is SQVTM and CDR2 is ANQGSEA in the germline V gene. This CDR3 is 12 amino acids long. CDR3 sequence reads: CSATVADFKQYF. For the CDR3, the DNA is TGCAGCGCAACGGTCGCAGATTTTAAGCAGTACTTC.

In this sample, this clone turned up a few times. The chain is built from TRBV4-1 and TRBJ2-4; no clear D. Germline CDR1 and CDR2: MGHRA and YSYEKL. This CDR3 region has 16 residues. Trimming removed 0 bases from V and 7 bases from J, with 16 bases in between. CDR3 nucleotide sequence: TGCGCCAGCAGCCAAGAGAGGAACACGGAAAGGAACATTCAGTACTTC. Translation: CASSQERNTERNIQYF.